The clone carrying this T cell receptor beta chain was seen only a few times. Its antigen is currently unknown. The PCR employed 60 Vbeta primers together with 13 Jbeta primers. This table comes from immunoSEQ multiplex PCR, and its TCRdb copy is limited to in-frame clones, with some not included. Among some 110,000 clones listed, approximately 69% were seen once. The data are from a study of cytomegalovirus exposure and HLA in healthy donors. Findings and caveats of the study: In vitro testing confirmed a few CMV-associated chains as specific for CMV antigens.

The length of the CDR3 is 16 residues. The V gene's germline CDR1 is SEHNR and CDR2 FQNEAQ (reference sequence). Between the trimmed V and J ends, which lost 2 bases and 0 bases, there was a span of 11 bases. The specimen sequenced was PBMCs. The origin of this receptor is a young man in good health and CMV-seronegative. This chain uses TRBV7-9 with TRBJ2-1; a weak D match, TRBD2 (6 bases). Here the CDR3 DNA reads TGTGCCAGCAGCTTAAGTCTAGCGAGCTCCTACAATGAGCAGTTCTTC. It codes for CASSLSLASSYNEQFF. The full variable domain, rest sourced from reference TRBV7-9 and TRBJ2-1, is DTGVSQNPRHKITKRGQNVTFRCDPISEHNRLYWYRQTLGQGPEFLTYFQNEAQLEKSRLLSDRFSAERPKGSFSTLEIQRTEQGDSAMYLCASSLSLASSYNEQFFGPGTRLTVL.